These 23 T cell receptor beta chains originate from one sample sequenced in a study of cytomegalovirus exposure and HLA in healthy donors (dated by TCRdb to 2016 to 2017). The method was the immunoSEQ multiplex PCR assay. For the multiplex PCR, a mixture combining 60 forward primers for TCR Vbeta segments and 13 reverse primers for TCR Jbeta segments was used. TCRdb obtained this table from immuneACCESS and retained in-frame rearrangements with V and J assigned. These tables miss some clones; where compared with another copy, unresolved V genes account for less than half of the shortfall, and the remainder is unexplained. This sample gives approximately 190,000 clones in total; about 80% of them show up just once. Of the sample, about 2.6% falls within the top ten clones. Sequences were obtained from PBMCs. These TCRs come from a woman aged 45-59 years in good health and CMV-seropositive.

The CDR3 DNA follows: TGTGCCAGCAGCTTCCGGACACAGAATAGCAATCAGCCCCAGCATTTT. It is translated as CASSFRTQNSNQPQHF. The chain carries TRBV5-6 and TRBJ1-5, with D possibly being TRBD1 (5 bases). CDR1 is SGHDT and CDR2 is YYEEEE in the germline V gene. V was cut by 2 bases and J by 0 bases, with 12 bases left in between. The CDR3 length is 16 residues.

This clone was counted only a few times. V usage is TRBV7-9 and J usage is TRBJ1-4, with TRBD1 as a possible D gene (6 bases). The CDR3 runs to 16 residues. V lost 5 bases and J 6 bases, leaving 19 bases between the germline ends. The germline V gene has CDR1 SEHNR and CDR2 FQNEAQ (reference sequence). This chain's CDR3 is CASSPFEWAGDEKLFF. For the CDR3, the DNA is TGTGCCAGCAGCCCATTCGAGTGGGCAGGGGATGAAAAACTGTTTTTT.

As for this clone: Germline and junction disagree at one end, which may indicate a read error. The CDR3 loop reads CASSDPGLAGGPELF. The CDR3 DNA follows: TGCGCCAGCAGTGATCCCGGACTAGCGGGGGGCCCCGAGCTCTTC. The J gene is TRBJ2-1, the V gene TRBV10-2; 14 bases are a match to TRBD2. The germline gives CDR1 WSHSY, CDR2 SAAADI. CDR3 length equals 15 residues.

The V gene is TRBV5-6, the J gene TRBJ2-7; weak D call: TRBD1 (6 bases). Deletions cut 4 bases from V and 1 base from J, with 15 bases between. This CDR3 has 15 amino acids. The germline V gene encodes CDR1 SGHDT and CDR2 YYEEEE. The CDR3 bases are TGTGCCAGCAGCCAACCAGGGGCTCCGTCCTACGAGCAGTACTTC. Its translation: CASSQPGAPSYEQYF.

V usage is TRBV6-6 and J usage is TRBJ2-5; 8 bases are shared with TRBD1. The CDR3 loop spans 13 amino acids. The germline V gene has CDR1 MNHNY and CDR2 SVGAGI (reference sequence). V lost 4 bases, J lost 3 bases, and 1 base stayed unmatched. This CDR3 reads CASSSQGEETQYF. CDR3 nucleotides: TGTGCCAGCAGTTCACAGGGGGAAGAGACCCAGTACTTC.

The chain employs TRBV4-1 and TRBJ2-5; no firm D call. The V end was cut by 2 bases, the J end by 0 bases, with 10 bases between. Per germline, CDR1 MGHRA and CDR2 YSYEKL. The CDR3 spans 15 residues. CDR3 bases: TGCGCCAGCAGCCAATTTCCGGAGAACCAAGAGACCCAGTACTTC. It is translated as CASSQFPENQETQYF.

The chain joins TRBV2 to TRBJ2-5; D gene uncertain. The J call may be faulty, since TRBJ2-7 better matches the DNA end. Germline loops: CDR1 SNHLY, CDR2 FYNNEI. The CDR3 has 12 amino acids. The CDR3 DNA sequence: TGTGCCAGCAGCCGAGAGCTATACGAGCAGTACTTC. This encodes CASSRELYEQYF.

The chain links TRBV28 to TRBJ1-5, with 9 bases matching TRBD1. CDR1 is MDHEN, CDR2 SYDVKM, per germline. This CDR3 comprises 15 residues. V dropped 4 bases and J dropped 7; count of bases not matched to a gene: 8. The CDR3 DNA reads TGTGCCAGCAGTTCCCGGAGGACAGGGGTACAGCCCCAGCATTTT. It yields the protein CASSSRRTGVQPQHF.

The chain uses TRBV4-2 and TRBJ2-7, with 10 bases lining up with TRBD1. Germline CDR1 reads LGHNA; CDR2 reads YNFKEQ. This CDR3 region has 16 residues. V gave up 5 bases and J gave up 5 bases; unmatched junction bases: 12. The chain's CDR3 is CASSYAGQGPRNEQYF. In DNA, the CDR3 is TGTGCCAGCAGCTACGCGGGACAGGGGCCAAGGAACGAGCAGTACTTC.

The CDR3, as DNA: TGTGCCAGCAGTTATAGGGCAGGGCCTGAAAAACTGTTTTTT. As protein: CASSYRAGPEKLFF. The chain uses TRBV6-1 and TRBJ1-4, with D possibly being TRBD1 (5 bases). This CDR3 contains 14 residues. V was shortened by 5 bases and J by 7 bases, with 14 bases between the two germline ends. Per germline, CDR1 MNHNS and CDR2 SASEGT.

The chain links TRBV15 to TRBJ2-7, with a weak D call TRBD2 (5 bases). Germline CDR1 is LNHNV and CDR2 is YYDKDF (reference sequence). V lost 0 bases and J lost 4, with 10 bases in between. CDR3 length equals 14 residues. The CDR3 DNA follows: TGTGCCACCAGCAGAGATCTACTAGGGTACGAGCAGTACTTC. Protein product: CATSRDLLGYEQYF.

The chain recombines TRBV29-1 with TRBJ2-1; D not certain. Germline CDR1 SQVTM, CDR2 ANQGSEA. V was clipped by 4 bases and J by 3 bases, with 7 bases between them. The CDR3 is made up of 12 amino acids. This CDR3 is CSVGGFYNEQFF. The CDR3 DNA reads as TGCAGCGTTGGCGGTTTCTACAATGAGCAGTTCTTC.

The table lists this clone with a count of one. The chain carries TRBV11-3 and TRBJ2-5; no clear D. With 3 bases removed from V and 5 bases from J, the gap between germline ends came to 10 bases. CDR1 and CDR2 from the germline V gene are SGHNT and YENEEA. The CDR3 totals 13 residues. CDR3 protein: CASSFRHRETQYF. CDR3 DNA sequence: TGTGCCAGCAGCTTCCGCCACCGGGAGACCCAGTACTTC.

Comments on this clone: This same CDR3 is encoded by further DNA sequences in the sample. The rearrangement links TRBV30 to TRBJ1-3; D remains ambiguous. This CDR3 is built from 17 residues. The V end was cut by 0 bases, the J end by 2 bases, with 17 bases between. CDR1 and CDR2 (germline): GTSNPN, SVGIG (reference sequence). The CDR3 reads CAWSVFRVSYAGNTIYF. In DNA, the CDR3 is TGTGCCTGGAGTGTATTTCGGGTTTCATACGCTGGAAACACCATATATTTT.

Only one count was recorded for this clone. The chain recombines TRBV6-9 with TRBJ2-1; no definite D call. Germline-derived CDR1 and CDR2 are MNHGY and SVAAGI. The CDR3 runs to 13 residues. V lost 3 bases to trimming and J lost 4 bases, with 7 bases between them. The CDR3, as DNA: TGTGCCAGCAGTTACAGTCAATACAATGAGCAGTTCTTC. This gives the protein CASSYSQYNEQFF.

This clone has only one observation. The chain uses TRBV5-8 and TRBJ2-1; 12 bases line up with TRBD1. The germline gives CDR1 SGHTS, CDR2 YDEGEE. J lost 8 bases, V lost 5 bases, and 8 bases had no gene match. CDR3 size: 15 residues. The CDR3 here is CASSPGTGGLDEQFF. The CDR3 region has the DNA TGTGCCAGCAGTCCGGGGACAGGGGGCTTGGATGAGCAGTTCTTC.

The V gene is TRBV23-1, the J gene TRBJ1-4, with 10 bases fitting TRBD1. Being an ORF, TRBV23-1 has a function that is uncertain. The CDR3 is 19 amino acids. The V segment lost 4 bases and the J segment 3 bases; nucleotides outside the gene matches: 14. The CDR3 nucleotides are TGCGCCAGCAGTCCTTGGGACAGGGGCCCCCCGACAGCTAATGAAAAACTGTTTTTT. It yields the protein CASSPWDRGPPTANEKLFF.

This clone was counted between two and nine times. The rearrangement joins TRBV11-3 to TRBJ2-1, with 8 nucleotides matching TRBD1. Germline trimming cut 5 bases from V and 8 bases from J; bases unmatched to any gene: 11. From germline, CDR1 is SGHNT and CDR2 YENEEA. The CDR3 contains 15 residues. For the CDR3, the DNA is TGTGCCAGCAGCCCAGGACAGGGAAAAGGGGATGAGCAGTTCTTC. Protein product: CASSPGQGKGDEQFF.

The CDR3, as DNA: TGTGCCAGCAGGGGAGGAGCCAACACCGGGGAGCTGTTTTTT. Translated, it gives CASRGGANTGELFF. V and J are TRBV5-4 and TRBJ2-2, with D tentatively TRBD2 (6 bases). This CDR3 comprises 14 residues. V was shortened by 5 bases and J by 2 bases, with 10 bases between the two germline ends. Germline V gives CDR1 SGHNT, CDR2 YYREEE (reference sequence).

On this clone itself: The sample has other DNA sequences that encode this CDR3 too. The V call is TRBV11-2, the J call TRBJ2-7; D perhaps matches TRBD1 (5 bases). Trimming stripped 5 bases from V and 1 base from J, with 9 bases between. This CDR3 comprises 13 residues. CDR1 SGHAT and CDR2 FQNNGV come from the germline V gene. The CDR3 bases are TGTGCCAGCAGCCTTCCAGGGTCCTACGAGCAGTACTTC. Amino acid sequence: CASSLPGSYEQYF.

This clone was found once. The chain couples TRBV2 to TRBJ2-3; 7 bases map to TRBD2. CDR1 is SNHLY and CDR2 is FYNNEI in the germline V gene. This CDR3 contains 14 residues. The V gene end was trimmed by 7 bases and the J gene end by 2 bases; junction bases not matched to a gene: 6. CDR3: CASMRLASTDTQYF. The CDR3 nucleotides are TGTGCCAGCATGCGACTAGCTTCCACAGATACGCAGTATTTT.

This clone showed up just a few times. This rearrangement joins TRBV5-6 to TRBJ2-6; 7 nucleotides agree with TRBD1. V trimming: 4 bases; J trimming: 1 base; junction bases outside the gene matches: 2. CDR3 length equals 15 residues. CDR1 is SGHDT, CDR2 YYEEEE, per germline. The DNA for the CDR3 is TGTGCCAGCAGCCTGACAGGGTCTGGGGCCAACGTCCTGACTTTC. This codes for CASSLTGSGANVLTF.

The CDR3 loop reads CAISGNTDTQYF. The DNA of the CDR3 is TGTGCCATCAGTGGTAACACAGATACGCAGTATTTT. The chain is built from TRBV10-3 and TRBJ2-3; unclear D gene. The CDR3 totals 12 residues. The V gene's germline CDR1 is ENHRY and CDR2 SYGVKD. V lost 4 bases to trimming and J lost 2 bases, with 4 bases between them.